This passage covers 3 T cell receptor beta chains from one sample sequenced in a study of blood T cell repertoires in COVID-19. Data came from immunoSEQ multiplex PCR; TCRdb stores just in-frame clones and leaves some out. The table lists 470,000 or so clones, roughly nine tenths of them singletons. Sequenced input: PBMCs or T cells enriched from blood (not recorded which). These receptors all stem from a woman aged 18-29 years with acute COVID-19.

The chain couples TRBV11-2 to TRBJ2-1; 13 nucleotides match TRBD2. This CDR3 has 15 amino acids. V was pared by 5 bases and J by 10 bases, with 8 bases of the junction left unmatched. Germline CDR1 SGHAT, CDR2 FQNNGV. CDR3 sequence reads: CASSTGTSGTYEQFF. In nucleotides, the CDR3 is TGTGCCAGCAGCACCGGGACTAGCGGGACCTACGAGCAGTTCTTC.

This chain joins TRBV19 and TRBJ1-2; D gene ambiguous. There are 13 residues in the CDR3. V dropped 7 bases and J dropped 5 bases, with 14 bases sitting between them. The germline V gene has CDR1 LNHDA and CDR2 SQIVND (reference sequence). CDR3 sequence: CASKARERYGYTF. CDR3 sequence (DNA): TGTGCCAGTAAGGCCCGGGAGAGGTATGGCTACACCTTC.

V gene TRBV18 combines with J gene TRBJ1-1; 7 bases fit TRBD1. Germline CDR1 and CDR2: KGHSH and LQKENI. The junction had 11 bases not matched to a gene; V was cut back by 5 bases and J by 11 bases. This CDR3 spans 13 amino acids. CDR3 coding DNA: TGTGCCAGCTCATCCGCGGAGGGGGCTCCGGCTTTCTTT. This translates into CASSSAEGAPAFF.